The entry that follows covers one TCR beta chain sequence. These data originate in a study of shared clonotypes between healthy human individuals. V gave up 0 bases and J gave up 4 bases; unmatched junction bases: 5. Germline V gene data show CDR1 as SGHRS and CDR2 as YFSETQ. The CDR3 runs to 17 residues. TCRdb's table, derived via immunoSEQ multiplex PCR, lists solely in-frame clones and lacks some. The sample holds around 1,000,000 clones, 77% seen once. The chain links TRBV5-1 to TRBJ2-1; 12 bases fit TRBD2. Input material: memory CD4+ T cells from PBMCs. Indicated subset: CD45RA-negative fraction. The clonotype originates from a man in his late teens or twenties in good health. Some clones in this sample may be carry-over from other donors' samples. The CDR3 DNA reads as TGCGCCAGCAGCTTGGGGAGACTAGCGGGAGAGTACAATGAGCAGTTCTTC. It translates to CASSLGRLAGEYNEQFF.